One sample yielded the 32 T cell receptor beta chains listed below, sequenced in a study of Ad26.COV2.S vaccination and SARS-CoV-2 variants. This sample's treatment: about 20 received Ad26.COV2.S at low or high dose, single or two shots; several received placebo; per-sample allocation not given. Specimen acquisition occurred on day 63 following the initial vaccine or placebo injection. Measured with immunoSEQ multiplex PCR; TCRdb has only the in-frame clones, and not every one. This sample carries about 420,000 clones, approximately 87% of them seen once, and the ten largest clones take about 3.5%. This material consisted of peripheral blood, taken in a trial of Ad26.COV2.S vaccine versus placebo. The receptor source for this set is a person aged 18-65 years who received the Ad26.COV2.S COVID-19 vaccine or a placebo.

The genes are TRBV5-4 and TRBJ2-6, with 7 bases matching TRBD2. Germline values: CDR1 SGHNT, CDR2 YYREEE (reference sequence). With V trimmed by 3 bases and J by 1 base, 7 bases remained unmatched. The CDR3 contains 17 residues. The CDR3 sequence: CASSWGGSGSGANVLTF. The CDR3 DNA is TGTGCCAGCAGCTGGGGGGGTTCGGGATCTGGGGCCAACGTCCTGACTTTC.

With regard to this clone: The same CDR3 is also encoded by other DNA sequences in this sample. The chain employs TRBV6-5 and TRBJ2-2; D is uncertain. Trimming removed 2 bases at V and 6 bases at J, with 4 bases between. CDR3 length: 12 amino acids. CDR1 and CDR2 from the germline V gene are MNHEY and SVGAGI. In DNA, the CDR3 is TGTGCCAGCAGTTACGGCGCCGGGGAGCTGTTTTTT. This encodes CASSYGAGELFF.

V usage is TRBV24-1 and J usage is TRBJ2-3, with 12 positions matching TRBD2. J was trimmed by 3 bases and V by 3 bases; bases with no gene match: 6. Germline loops: CDR1 KGHDR, CDR2 SFDVKD. The CDR3 covers 17 residues. CDR3 sequence (DNA): TGTGCCACCAGTGATCCTAGCGGGGGGGCCCCGACAGATACGCAGTATTTT. Protein sequence: CATSDPSGGAPTDTQYF.

The chain joins TRBV27 to TRBJ2-5; 8 bases agree with TRBD2. The CDR3 is made up of 13 amino acids. Germline CDR1 is MNHEY and CDR2 is SMNVEV (reference sequence). V was clipped by 6 bases and J by 4 bases; unmatched bases: 4. The CDR3 bases are TGTGCCAGCAGCCGGGGGGGGCGAGAGACCCAGTACTTC. As protein: CASSRGGRETQYF.

This chain uses TRBV28 with TRBJ2-7, with 10 bases fitting TRBD1. This CDR3 comprises 15 residues. V dropped 6 bases and J dropped 3; count of bases not matched to a gene: 8. Germline lookup yields CDR1 MDHEN and CDR2 SYDVKM. The CDR3 region has the DNA TGTGCCAGCAGGAAGACAGGGGGCGCGTACTACGAGCAGTACTTC. Translated, it gives CASRKTGGAYYEQYF.

The chain combines TRBV7-9 with TRBJ1-2; D gene ambiguous. The germline V gene has CDR1 SEHNR and CDR2 FQNEAQ (reference sequence). The V gene lost 1 base and the J gene lost 7 bases, with 10 bases spanning the gap. The CDR3 runs to 13 residues. The CDR3: CASSLEQVSGYTF. The DNA for the CDR3 is TGTGCCAGCAGCTTAGAACAAGTCTCTGGCTACACCTTC.

The chain couples TRBV5-1 to TRBJ2-4; D perhaps matches TRBD2 (7 bases). From germline, CDR1 is SGHRS and CDR2 YFSETQ. The CDR3 totals 17 residues. V lost 1 base and J 0 bases, leaving 14 bases between the germline ends. The CDR3 reads CASSLWAGAIAKNIQYF. CDR3 coding DNA: TGCGCCAGCAGCTTGTGGGCGGGGGCGATAGCCAAAAACATTCAGTACTTC.

This chain uses TRBV14 with TRBJ2-3, with D perhaps matching TRBD2 (6 bases). The V end lost 4 bases, the J end lost 3 bases, and 11 bases lay between the germline ends. The CDR3 sequence is 14 residues long. CDR1 and CDR2 (germline): SGHDN, FVKESK. The CDR3 region has the DNA TGTGCCAGCAGCCCCTGGAGGGTGACAGATACGCAGTATTTT. This gives the protein CASSPWRVTDTQYF.

V and J are TRBV7-2 and TRBJ2-7, with 8 bases matching TRBD1. In germline, CDR1 is SGHTA, CDR2 FQGNSA. The CDR3 has 15 amino acids. Trimming removed 3 bases from V and 2 bases from J; junction bases left unmatched: 6. The CDR3 region is CASSFQTGAPYEQYF. For the CDR3, the DNA is TGTGCCAGCAGCTTCCAGACAGGGGCCCCCTACGAGCAGTACTTC.

The chain couples TRBV12-2 to TRBJ2-3. TRBV12-2 is noted as a pseudogene. This CDR3 is 14 amino acids long. Here the CDR3 DNA reads TGTGCAAGTCGCTTAGCTCGAGTAGGTCCATCGCAGTATTTT. Its translation: CASRLARVGPSQYF.

The CDR3: CASSQEGFSGANVLTF. The DNA for the CDR3 is TGCGCCAGCAGCCAAGAGGGGTTTTCTGGGGCCAACGTCCTGACTTTC. The chain employs TRBV4-1 and TRBJ2-6; no definite D call. There are 16 residues in the CDR3. V gave up 0 bases and J gave up 1 base, with 7 bases separating them. CDR1 is MGHRA and CDR2 is YSYEKL in the germline V gene.

This clone was picked up one time. The chain recombines TRBV19 with TRBJ1-3; no definite D call. CDR3 length equals 13 residues. The ends were cut back, 5 bases at V and 6 bases at J, with 11 bases in the middle. Looked up from germline, CDR1 is LNHDA and CDR2 is SQIVND (reference sequence). The CDR3 nucleotides read TGTGCCAGTAGTTCCAGCCTTCAAAACACCATATATTTT. Protein sequence: CASSSSLQNTIYF.

The CDR3, as DNA: TGCGCCAGCAGCTTGGCCTTGGGAAATGAGCAGTTCTTC. Its translation is CASSLALGNEQFF. The V gene is TRBV5-1, the J gene TRBJ2-1; D remains unclear. Germline V CDR1 and CDR2: SGHRS, YFSETQ. V was shortened by 0 bases and J by 7 bases, with 8 bases between the two germline ends. The CDR3 has 13 residues.

This clone appeared a single time. This rearrangement joins TRBV10-3 to TRBJ1-1; D possibly corresponds to TRBD1 (5 bases). Looked up from germline, CDR1 is ENHRY and CDR2 is SYGVKD. V was pared by 7 bases and J by 6 bases, with 12 bases between. The CDR3 runs to 12 residues. CDR3 DNA: TGTGCCATCATGGGGTCGGGGGCTGAAGCTTTCTTT. As protein: CAIMGSGAEAFF.

The chain employs TRBV30 and TRBJ1-6; D remains ambiguous. The CDR3 is 13 amino acids. V lost 3 bases to trimming and J lost 0 bases, with 3 bases between them. CDR1 GTSNPN and CDR2 SVGIG come from the germline V gene (reference sequence). The CDR3 region is CAWSNSYNSPLHF. CDR3 in DNA: TGTGCCTGGAGCAACTCCTATAATTCACCCCTCCACTTT. Filled out from reference TRBV30 and TRBJ1-6, the complete variable domain reads SQTIHQWPATLVQPVGSPLSLECTVEGTSNPNLYWYRQAAGRGLQLLFYSVGIGQISSEVPQNLSASRPQDRQFILSSKKLLLSDSGFYLCAWSNSYNSPLHFGNGTRLTVT.

V is TRBV7-9 and J is TRBJ2-3; the D is unclear. The CDR3 runs 14 residues. The V end lost 2 bases, the J end lost 1 base, and 7 bases lay between the germline ends. Looked up from germline, CDR1 is SEHNR and CDR2 is FQNEAQ (reference sequence). CDR3 protein: CASSLFLGTDTQYF. CDR3 nucleotides: TGTGCCAGCAGCTTATTTCTAGGCACAGATACGCAGTATTTT. Filled out from reference TRBV7-9 and TRBJ2-3, the complete variable domain reads DTGVSQNPRHKITKRGQNVTFRCDPISEHNRLYWYRQTLGQGPEFLTYFQNEAQLEKSRLLSDRFSAERPKGSFSTLEIQRTEQGDSAMYLCASSLFLGTDTQYFGPGTRLTVL.

The chain uses TRBV9 and TRBJ2-1; 7 nucleotides match TRBD2. Germline loops: CDR1 SGDLS, CDR2 YYNGEE. Trimming cost V 4 bases and J 4 bases; bases outside gene matches: 8. This CDR3 is built from 15 residues. DNA for the CDR3: TGTGCCAGCAGCTCTGGGGGAGGGGTATACAATGAGCAGTTCTTC. Translating gives CASSSGGGVYNEQFF. The full variable domain, rest sourced from reference TRBV9 and TRBJ2-1, is DSGVTQTPKHLITATGQRVTLRCSPRSGDLSVYWYQQSLDQGLQFLIQYYNGEERAKGNILERFSAQQFPDLHSELNLSSLELGDSALYFCASSSGGGVYNEQFFGPGTRLTVL.

The chain uses TRBV28 and TRBJ1-5; the D is unclear. From germline, CDR1 is MDHEN and CDR2 SYDVKM. CDR3 length equals 15 residues. With 7 bases removed from V and 0 bases from J, the gap between germline ends came to 13 bases. CDR3 protein: CASKSGGNSNQPQHF. CDR3 sequence (DNA): TGTGCCAGCAAATCAGGAGGGAATAGCAATCAGCCCCAGCATTTT.

The chain recombines TRBV5-1 with TRBJ2-5; either TRBD1 or TRBD2 may fit D (5 bases each). This CDR3 region has 14 residues. The germline V and J ends were trimmed by 0 bases and 3 bases, with 9 bases remaining between them. CDR1 and CDR2 (germline): SGHRS, YFSETQ. The CDR3 region is CASSLGGEKETQYF. CDR3 coding DNA: TGCGCCAGCAGCTTGGGAGGGGAGAAAGAGACCCAGTACTTC.

This sequence joins TRBV7-6 and TRBJ2-7; D might be TRBD2 (7 bases). Trimming removed 1 base from V and 0 bases from J, with 10 bases in between. CDR3 length: 15 residues. The germline CDR1 and CDR2 sequences are SGHVS and FNYEAQ. The chain's CDR3 is CASSLVGGPSYEQYF. The CDR3 region has the DNA TGTGCCAGCAGCTTAGTGGGGGGGCCCTCCTACGAGCAGTACTTC.

This clone was counted a single time. The chain joins TRBV4-1 to TRBJ2-3; 15 bases align to TRBD2. There are 18 residues in the CDR3. Germline CDR1 and CDR2: MGHRA and YSYEKL. V was pared by 1 base and J by 2 bases, with 4 bases of the junction left unmatched. Here the CDR3 reads CASSQARTSGGDTDTQYF. The CDR3 nucleotides are TGCGCCAGCAGCCAAGCCCGGACTAGCGGGGGGGACACAGATACGCAGTATTTT.

This rearrangement joins TRBV19 to TRBJ2-2, with D perhaps TRBD1 (8 bases). The germline V gene encodes CDR1 LNHDA and CDR2 SQIVND (reference sequence). Trimming took 5 bases from V and 4 from J, leaving 17 bases between them. The CDR3 totals 16 residues. The CDR3: CASSPRQGRVTGELFF. CDR3 bases: TGTGCCAGTAGTCCCCGACAGGGGAGGGTCACCGGGGAGCTGTTTTTT.

This rearrangement joins TRBV7-2 to TRBJ1-6, with D unresolved. The CDR3 runs to 17 residues. V was pared by 5 bases and J by 7 bases, with 21 bases between. The germline V gene encodes CDR1 SGHTA and CDR2 FQGNSA. CDR3 region: CASSPEGLGRQNSPLHF. In DNA, the CDR3 is TGTGCCAGCAGCCCTGAAGGACTAGGACGTCAGAATTCACCCCTCCACTTT.

This clone was seen a single time. This sequence joins TRBV19 and TRBJ1-5; TRBD1 aligns across 7 bases. This CDR3 spans 14 amino acids. CDR1 and CDR2 from the germline V gene are LNHDA and SQIVND (reference sequence). Germline trimming cut 7 bases from V and 0 bases from J; bases unmatched to any gene: 3. CDR3 sequence reads: CASKDRYSNQPQHF. Here the CDR3 DNA reads TGTGCCAGTAAGGACAGGTATAGCAATCAGCCCCAGCATTTT.

This rearrangement joins TRBV4-1 to TRBJ1-1; 11 bases map to TRBD1. The trim removed 6 bases at V and 4 bases at J, leaving 4 bases unmatched. CDR1 and CDR2 from the germline V gene are MGHRA and YSYEKL. This CDR3 has 14 residues. CDR3 sequence (DNA): TGCGCCAGCAGTCATGGGACAGGGGGCACTGAAGCTTTCTTT. This translates into CASSHGTGGTEAFF.

The DNA for the CDR3 is TGTGCCAGCAGTTTAGGGCAGGGGATTGGCACCTTC. Residues: CASSLGQGIGTF. V is TRBV12-3 or TRBV12-4 and J is TRBJ1-2; possibly TRBD1 for D (6 bases). V lost 1 base and J 13 bases, leaving 13 bases between the germline ends. CDR3 length: 12 amino acids.

This chain links TRBV27 with TRBJ2-1; TRBD2 agrees at 12 bases. CDR1 MNHEY and CDR2 SMNVEV come from the germline V gene (reference sequence). V was pared by 6 bases and J by 0 bases, with 12 bases of the junction left unmatched. This CDR3 is 19 amino acids long. Here the CDR3 reads CASRYGLAGPRGSYNEQFF. CDR3 coding DNA: TGTGCCAGCAGATACGGACTAGCGGGACCCCGCGGCTCCTACAATGAGCAGTTCTTC.

The rearrangement links TRBV4-1 to TRBJ2-1; TRBD2 aligns across 11 bases. In germline, CDR1 is MGHRA, CDR2 YSYEKL. V was pared by 4 bases and J by 7 bases, with 0 bases of the junction left unmatched. The CDR3 loop spans 13 amino acids. The CDR3 protein is CASSRTSGNEQFF. The CDR3, as DNA: TGCGCCAGCAGCCGGACTAGCGGGAATGAGCAGTTCTTC.

The genes are TRBV28 and TRBJ1-5, with D maybe TRBD1 (5 bases). The CDR3 length is 14 residues. The germline V gene has CDR1 MDHEN and CDR2 SYDVKM. V was clipped by 6 bases and J by 4 bases, with 13 bases between them. The CDR3 loop reads CASSSPGGNQPQHF. Here the CDR3 DNA reads TGTGCCAGCAGCTCCCCCGGGGGGAATCAGCCCCAGCATTTT.

The chain employs TRBV7-9 and TRBJ1-2; perhaps TRBD1 as D (5 bases). Trimming removed 5 bases from V and 1 base from J, with 20 bases in between. The germline V gene encodes CDR1 SEHNR and CDR2 FQNEAQ (reference sequence). The CDR3 is 17 amino acids. The CDR3 is CASSPVRGSGGNYGYTF. CDR3 sequence (DNA): TGTGCCAGCAGCCCGGTGAGGGGATCAGGCGGTAACTATGGCTACACCTTC.

The chain employs TRBV3-1 (or the pseudogene TRBV3-2) and TRBJ1-6, with 7 bases that match TRBD1. CDR1 is LGHDT, CDR2 YNNKEL, per germline (reference sequence). This CDR3 has 14 residues. Unmatched junction bases numbered 3, after V lost 1 base and J lost 9 bases. In DNA form, the CDR3 reads TGTGCCAGCAGCCAAGTCAGGGGGTCTTCACCCCTCCACTTT. It specifies CASSQVRGSSPLHF.

The rearrangement uses TRBV25-1 and TRBJ1-2; D is unresolved. With 3 bases removed from V and 3 bases from J, the gap between germline ends came to 5 bases. CDR1 is MGHDK, CDR2 SYGVNS, per germline. The CDR3 extends over 12 amino acids. CDR3 DNA sequence: TGTGCCAGCAGTGATGAATACTATGGCTACACCTTC. As protein: CASSDEYYGYTF.